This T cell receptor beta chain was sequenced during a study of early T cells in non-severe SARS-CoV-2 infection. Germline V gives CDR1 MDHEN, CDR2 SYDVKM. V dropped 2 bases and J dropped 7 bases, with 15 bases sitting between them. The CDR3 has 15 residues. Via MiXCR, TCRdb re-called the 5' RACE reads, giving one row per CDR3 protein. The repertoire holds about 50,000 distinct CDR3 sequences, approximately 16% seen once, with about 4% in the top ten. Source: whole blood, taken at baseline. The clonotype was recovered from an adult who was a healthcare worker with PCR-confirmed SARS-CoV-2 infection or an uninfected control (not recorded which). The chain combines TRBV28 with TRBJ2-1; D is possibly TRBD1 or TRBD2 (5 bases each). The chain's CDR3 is CASSLLGESLNEQFF. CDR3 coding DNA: TGTGCCAGCAGTTTACTGGGGGAATCGTTAAATGAGCAGTTCTTC.